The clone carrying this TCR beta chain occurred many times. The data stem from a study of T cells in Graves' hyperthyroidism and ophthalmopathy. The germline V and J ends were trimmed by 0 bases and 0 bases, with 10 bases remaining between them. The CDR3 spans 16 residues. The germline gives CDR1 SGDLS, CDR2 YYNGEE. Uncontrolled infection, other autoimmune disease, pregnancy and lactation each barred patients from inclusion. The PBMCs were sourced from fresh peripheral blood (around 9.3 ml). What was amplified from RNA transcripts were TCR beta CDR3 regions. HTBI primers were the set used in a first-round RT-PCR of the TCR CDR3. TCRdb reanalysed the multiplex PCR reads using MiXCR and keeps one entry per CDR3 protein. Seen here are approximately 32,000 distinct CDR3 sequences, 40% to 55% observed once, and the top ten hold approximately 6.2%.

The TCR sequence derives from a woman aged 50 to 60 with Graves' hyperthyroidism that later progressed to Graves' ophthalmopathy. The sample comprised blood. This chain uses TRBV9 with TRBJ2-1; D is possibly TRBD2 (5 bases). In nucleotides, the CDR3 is TGTGCCAGCAGCGTAGCATTGGGGAGCTCCTACAATGAGCAGTTCTTC. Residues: CASSVALGSSYNEQFF.